What follows are 12 T cell receptor beta chains derived from one specimen sequenced in a study of shared clonotypes between healthy human individuals. Sequencing was performed with immunoSEQ multiplex PCR; in TCRdb, only in-frame clones are kept and a portion is missing. Here the sample spans 600,000 to 750,000 clones, roughly two thirds being singletons. The sample was memory CD4+ T cells sorted from blood. Sample subset: CD45RA-negative fraction. These TCRs come from a woman aged 25-40 years in good health.

V is TRBV4-2 and J is TRBJ2-1; D ambiguous. Looked up from germline, CDR1 is LGHNA and CDR2 is YNFKEQ. The CDR3 is 15 residues long. V was trimmed by 2 bases and J by 1 base, leaving 9 bases between them. The CDR3, as DNA: TGTGCCAGCAGCCAAAGCGCGGTTTCCTACAATGAGCAGTTCTTC. It specifies CASSQSAVSYNEQFF.

This chain connects TRBV28 to TRBJ1-1; a possible D gene is TRBD1 (5 bases). The V end lost 5 bases, the J end lost 4 bases, and 14 bases lay between the germline ends. This CDR3 spans 14 amino acids. Germline CDR1 MDHEN, CDR2 SYDVKM. CDR3 amino acids: CASSSPGGSTEAFF. The CDR3 nucleotides read TGTGCCAGCAGTAGCCCGGGGGGTAGCACTGAAGCTTTCTTT.

The rearrangement uses TRBV7-6 and TRBJ1-3, with D uncertain. CDR3 length equals 15 residues. V lost 0 bases, J lost 1 base, and 7 bases lay in between. Germline CDR1 SGHVS, CDR2 FNYEAQ. The CDR3 spells CASSLAPGSGNTIYF. Here the CDR3 DNA reads TGTGCCAGCAGCTTAGCGCCGGGTTCTGGAAACACCATATATTTT.

J is TRBJ2-3 and V is TRBV30; the match to TRBD2 covers 9 bases. The CDR3 is 16 residues long. Germline V lookup: CDR1 GTSNPN, CDR2 SVGIG (reference sequence). With V trimmed by 2 bases and J by 2 bases, 8 bases remained unmatched. The CDR3 region has the DNA TGTGCCTGGAGTTTTGGCGGGAGGGCCGTCACAGATACGCAGTATTTT. Amino acid sequence: CAWSFGGRAVTDTQYF.

This chain uses TRBV28 with TRBJ2-5; the match to TRBD2 covers 7 bases. The V gene end was trimmed by 3 bases and the J gene end by 5 bases; junction bases not matched to a gene: 3. The V gene's germline CDR1 is MDHEN and CDR2 SYDVKM. The CDR3 sequence is 13 residues long. Here the CDR3 reads CASSFNGRETQYF. Written as DNA, the CDR3 is TGTGCCAGCAGTTTTAACGGGAGGGAGACCCAGTACTTC.

This clone was counted many times. V usage is TRBV5-1 and J usage is TRBJ2-7; the match to TRBD2 covers 14 bases. With V trimmed by 6 bases and J by 0 bases, 11 bases remained unmatched. The germline V gene encodes CDR1 SGHRS and CDR2 YFSETQ. The CDR3 has 18 amino acids. CDR3 region: CASNPTSGRAGNSYEQYF. CDR3 DNA sequence: TGCGCCAGCAATCCGACTAGCGGGAGGGCGGGGAACTCCTACGAGCAGTACTTC.

The chain carries TRBV6-1 and TRBJ2-3; D unclear. This CDR3 region has 15 residues. Germline V gives CDR1 MNHNS, CDR2 SASEGT. Deletions cut 3 bases from V and 4 bases from J, with 14 bases between. The CDR3 DNA reads TGTGCCAGCAGTGAGGACGCTCCCTCCGCAGATACGCAGTATTTT. Translated, it gives CASSEDAPSADTQYF.

This chain joins TRBV6-1 and TRBJ1-3; 7 bases map to TRBD1. The ends lost 4 bases at V and 2 bases at J; junction bases unmatched: 2. CDR3 length: 14 amino acids. Germline CDR1 is MNHNS and CDR2 is SASEGT. In DNA, the CDR3 is TGTGCCAGCAGTGCAGACAGGGCTGGAAACACCATATATTTT. Translated, it gives CASSADRAGNTIYF.

The chain employs TRBV6-5 and TRBJ1-2; maybe TRBD1 (5 bases). Trimming pared 0 bases from V and 4 bases from J, leaving 12 bases between. This CDR3 is 15 amino acids long. In germline, CDR1 is MNHEY, CDR2 SVGAGI. CDR3 residues: CASSYSTQGPYGYTF. Written as DNA, the CDR3 is TGTGCCAGCAGTTACTCCACTCAGGGACCCTATGGCTACACCTTC.

Worth noting for this clone: Other DNA sequences in the same sample also yield this CDR3. This chain uses TRBV7-2 with TRBJ2-1, with D uncertain. The CDR3 length is 14 residues. V was trimmed by 1 base and J by 1 base, leaving 5 bases between them. Germline V gene lookup returns CDR1 SGHTA and CDR2 FQGNSA. The CDR3 DNA sequence: TGTGCCAGCAGCTTAGACAGTTCCTACAATGAGCAGTTCTTC. It encodes CASSLDSSYNEQFF.

This clone was counted a single time. This sequence joins TRBV5-4 and TRBJ1-1; 10 bases are a match to TRBD1. Unmatched junction bases numbered 7, after V lost 4 bases and J lost 7 bases. The germline V gene has CDR1 SGHNT and CDR2 YYREEE (reference sequence). The length of the CDR3 is 14 residues. The CDR3 sequence: CASSPKWDRGEAFF. Here the CDR3 DNA reads TGTGCCAGCAGCCCAAAATGGGACAGGGGTGAAGCTTTCTTT.

The chain couples TRBV29-1 to TRBJ2-1; D unclear. Trimming removed 1 base at V and 5 bases at J, with 12 bases between. The CDR3 extends over 14 amino acids. CDR1 and CDR2 from the germline V gene are SQVTM and ANQGSEA. DNA for the CDR3: TGCAGCGTTGAAGTTTGGCGAGAGAACAATGAGCAGTTCTTC. Amino acid sequence: CSVEVWRENNEQFF.